This T cell receptor beta chain was retrieved from a study of cytomegalovirus exposure and HLA in healthy donors. Study-wide background: A subsequent analysis reported that the roughly 130 validation repertoires were produced on the same platform that had also been used for the roughly 700 first-cohort repertoires.

The assay was immunoSEQ multiplex PCR, and TCRdb's table has in-frame clones only and misses some. The sample has some 170,000 clones, roughly 80% seen once. V was pared by 1 base and J by 3 bases, with 4 bases between. The CDR3 covers 11 residues. Germline V gives CDR1 SQVTM, CDR2 ANQGSEA. Sequencing was done on a sample of PBMCs. This rearrangement joins TRBV29-1 to TRBJ2-7; the D is unclear. This sequence originates from a man younger than 40 in good health and CMV-seropositive. CDR3 nucleotides: TGCAGCGTTGAAGCCCGCTACGAGCAGTACTTC. Translating gives CSVEARYEQYF.